This T cell receptor (beta chain) derives from a study of shared clonotypes between healthy human individuals. Comment on this clone: Its antigen is unknown.

Study-wide points: Apart from blood, nothing was sampled; tissue repertoires likely differ. The small donor group covered limited genetic and exposure diversity. Shared clonotypes: about 4.6% naive CD4, around 4% naive CD8, around 2.2% memory CD4, over 0.3% memory CD8.

In the naive CD8 group, cells lacked CD45RO and were positively selected for CCR7, so terminally differentiated effector memory CD45RA+ cells were left out. Sorted subsets were amplified in replicate PCRs using approximately 200 ng DNA, about 30,000 T cell genomes. Produced via immunoSEQ multiplex PCR; TCRdb's table is partial and in-frame only. The data hold 2 million to 2.5 million clones, with more than 85% observed a single time. This CDR3 contains 13 residues. With 4 bases removed from V and 5 bases from J, the gap between germline ends came to 11 bases. Germline lookup yields CDR1 SGHAT and CDR2 FQDESV (reference sequence).

The clonotype was recovered from a man aged 18 to 35 in good health. Some clones in this sample may be carry-over from other donors' samples. This rearrangement joins TRBV11-1 to TRBJ2-5; TRBD2 is a possible D gene (5 bases). The sample comprised naive CD8+ T cells from PBMCs. The CDR3 coding sequence is TGTGCCAGCAGCTATGGACTGGGGGAGACCCAGTACTTC. Translation: CASSYGLGETQYF.